The source of this T cell receptor (beta chain) is a study of blood T cells in healthy people across ages. Study-wide findings and caveats: Underestimates were what the diversity estimates from one million T cells were considered to be. Comparison with aged donors showed that long-lived donors had more naive CD4+ cells and higher diversity.

With respect to this clonotype: Its antigen is undetermined.

The CDR3 loop spans 16 amino acids. CDR1 and CDR2 from the germline V gene are MNHEY and SVGAGI. Trimming took off 5 bases at V and 4 bases at J, with 21 bases between the two ends. Using a J-beta primer mix together with a sample-barcoded 5' primer, a second PCR was run for about 6 to 11 cycles. MiXCR, run by TCRdb on the 5' RACE reads, gives a single entry per CDR3 protein. The sample carries 850,000 to 1,000,000 distinct CDR3 sequences, roughly 51% recorded once. The source material was blood. This clonotype originated in an older woman in good health. V usage is TRBV6-5 and J usage is TRBJ2-7; tentative D call: TRBD2 (5 bases). The CDR3 is CASSTARRRTRYEQYF. The CDR3 bases are TGTGCCAGCAGTACCGCCCGGAGGAGGACCCGATACGAGCAGTACTTC.